The entry that follows covers one T cell receptor (beta chain) sequence. The antigen is undetermined. This sample is part of a study of cytomegalovirus exposure and HLA in healthy donors. Study-wide findings and caveats: Some TCR beta chains (more than 150 of them) were listed as cytomegalovirus-associated. A previous analysis found most TCR beta V segments productive roughly 87% or roughly 30% of the time.

The PCR employed 60 Vbeta primers together with 13 Jbeta primers. TCRdb keeps only in-frame clones here, not all; method: immunoSEQ multiplex PCR. The repertoire includes 150,000 or so clones, 82% of them detected once, and roughly 1.4% sits in the top ten. CDR3 size: 14 residues. In germline, CDR1 is MDHEN, CDR2 SYDVKM. The V end was cut by 6 bases, the J end by 6 bases, with 12 bases between. The receptor was derived from a man aged 25 to 40 in good health and CMV-seropositive. Material: PBMCs. The chain employs TRBV28 and TRBJ1-6; D remains unclear. The CDR3 DNA is TGTGCCAGCAGGGAGTCGGGGAGTAATTCACCCCTCCACTTT. It encodes CASRESGSNSPLHF.